Presented here are 27 T cell receptor beta chains from one specimen sequenced in a study of T cell responses to AZD1222 COVID-19 vaccine. Using immunoSEQ multiplex PCR, the repertoire was profiled, and TCRdb retains in-frame clones only, with some absent. The sample holds about 120,000 clones, 75% to 90% seen once. The sample consisted of peripheral blood, taken 28 days after the second AZD1222 dose. The receptors originated from an adult who received the AZD1222 COVID-19 vaccine.

This clone was counted a few times. The chain employs TRBV6-5 and TRBJ1-5; D remains ambiguous. CDR1 and CDR2 from the germline V gene are MNHEY and SVGAGI. There are 13 residues in the CDR3. With 7 bases removed from V and 9 bases from J, the gap between germline ends came to 16 bases. In DNA, the CDR3 is TGTGCCAGCAAATTCAGACGAAGAGGGCCCCAGCATTTT. Amino acid sequence: CASKFRRRGPQHF.

The rearrangement uses TRBV7-2 and TRBJ2-3, with 10 bases identical to TRBD2. The germline V gene encodes CDR1 SGHTA and CDR2 FQGNSA. J gave up 4 bases and V 5 bases, and 9 bases lay outside the gene matches. CDR3 size: 16 residues. CDR3 bases: TGTGCCAGCAGCCCATCAACTAGCGGGGTCGCAGATACGCAGTATTTT. As protein: CASSPSTSGVADTQYF.

The CDR3 sequence: CASSILQGLNTEAFF. Here the CDR3 DNA reads TGTGCCAGCAGCATCTTACAGGGGTTGAACACTGAAGCTTTCTTT. This rearrangement joins TRBV7-8 to TRBJ1-1; 7 bases line up with TRBD1. The CDR3 contains 15 residues. The V gene end was trimmed by 5 bases and the J gene end by 0 bases; junction bases not matched to a gene: 6. Germline CDR1 reads SGHVS; CDR2 reads FQNEAQ.

J is TRBJ1-2 and V is TRBV3-1 (or the pseudogene TRBV3-2), with D perhaps matching TRBD1 (5 bases). Looked up from germline, CDR1 is LGHDT and CDR2 is YNNKEL (reference sequence). V lost 0 bases and J 4 bases, leaving 15 bases between the germline ends. This CDR3 has 16 residues. CDR3 bases: TGTGCCAGCAGCCAAGACAGGGTGAGGACCCTCTATGGCTACACCTTC. As protein: CASSQDRVRTLYGYTF.

The chain recombines TRBV28 with TRBJ1-4; possibly TRBD1 for D (6 bases). CDR1 is MDHEN and CDR2 is SYDVKM in the germline V gene. CDR3 length: 14 amino acids. The V end lost 2 bases, the J end lost 12 bases, and 16 bases lay between the germline ends. The CDR3 DNA follows: TGTGCCAGCAGTTTAAGCCGGGGGCCTGGGCAACTGTTTTTT. Amino acid sequence: CASSLSRGPGQLFF.

The CDR3 is CASSQDRGRFPSRGAFF. CDR3 nucleotides: TGTGCCAGCAGTCAGGACAGGGGGCGATTCCCCTCCAGGGGAGCTTTCTTT. The chain uses TRBV28 and TRBJ1-1, with 11 bases aligning to TRBD1. The CDR3 is made up of 17 amino acids. The junction had 18 bases not matched to a gene; V was cut back by 5 bases and J by 10 bases. Germline CDR1 MDHEN, CDR2 SYDVKM.

The chain combines TRBV4-1 with TRBJ1-5; tentative D call: TRBD1 (5 bases). Trimming cost V 2 bases and J 0 bases, with 8 bases left between them. The CDR3 runs 15 residues. Germline CDR1 MGHRA, CDR2 YSYEKL. CDR3 DNA: TGCGCCAGCAGCCAACGCGGACATAGCAATCAGCCCCAGCATTTT. Its translation is CASSQRGHSNQPQHF.

This chain's CDR3 is CASSIEGWANVLTF. CDR3 DNA: TGTGCCAGCAGTATTGAGGGCTGGGCCAACGTCCTGACTTTC. The J gene is TRBJ2-6, the V gene TRBV2; the D gene is possibly TRBD2 (5 bases). This CDR3 is 14 amino acids long. V was cut by 5 bases and J by 5 bases, with 10 bases left in between. Per germline, CDR1 SNHLY and CDR2 FYNNEI.

V and J are TRBV7-3 and TRBJ2-7, with 10 bases matching TRBD1. CDR1 is SGHTA and CDR2 is FQGTGA in the germline V gene. The CDR3 length is 14 residues. After removal of 5 bases from V and 5 bases from J, the junction contained 6 bases not matched to a gene. The CDR3: CASSPDRGKNEQYF. The CDR3 DNA follows: TGTGCCAGCAGCCCGGACAGGGGGAAGAACGAGCAGTACTTC.

The chain has TRBV4-2 and TRBJ2-1; 8 bases are a match to TRBD2. The CDR3 contains 17 residues. V lost 0 bases, J lost 1 base, and 5 bases stayed unmatched. Germline CDR1 reads LGHNA; CDR2 reads YNFKEQ. CDR3 amino acids: CASSQDHGLASYNEQFF. CDR3 nucleotide sequence: TGTGCCAGCAGCCAAGATCACGGACTAGCTTCCTACAATGAGCAGTTCTTC.

The rearrangement uses TRBV4-1 and TRBJ1-5; 10 bases match TRBD1. Trimming at V came to 4 bases and at J to 2 bases, leaving 2 bases not matched to a gene. Germline V lookup: CDR1 MGHRA, CDR2 YSYEKL. This CDR3 is built from 15 residues. The CDR3, as DNA: TGCGCCAGCAGCCGGGACAGGGGCGGCAATCAGCCCCAGCATTTT. This encodes CASSRDRGGNQPQHF.

CDR3 DNA sequence: TGTGCCTGGACCACGAGCGGGGTGTCGGGCTCCTATAATTCACCCCTCCACTTT. Protein product: CAWTTSGVSGSYNSPLHF. The genes are TRBV30 and TRBJ1-6, with D unresolved. Between the trimmed V and J ends, which lost 4 bases and 0 bases, there was a span of 19 bases. The CDR3 spans 18 residues. Germline-derived CDR1 and CDR2 are GTSNPN and SVGIG (reference sequence).

The V call is TRBV7-8, the J call TRBJ2-5, with D possibly matching TRBD2 (6 bases). Trimming stripped 5 bases from V and 4 bases from J, with 11 bases between. The CDR3 extends over 13 amino acids. Germline values: CDR1 SGHVS, CDR2 FQNEAQ. The CDR3 sequence is CASSRGGRETQYF. The CDR3 DNA reads TGTGCCAGCAGCCGAGGAGGGAGAGAGACCCAGTACTTC.

The chain couples TRBV14 to TRBJ2-4; D is uncertain. Trimming pared 4 bases from V and 2 bases from J, leaving 9 bases between. The CDR3 covers 14 residues. CDR1 and CDR2 from the germline V gene are SGHDN and FVKESK. The CDR3 DNA is TGTGCCAGCAGCCGCGGTTTATCCAAAAACATTCAGTACTTC. Encoded protein: CASSRGLSKNIQYF. Looking up the rest from reference TRBV14 and TRBJ2-4 gives the full variable domain: EAGVTQFPSHSVIEKGQTVTLRCDPISGHDNLYWYRRVMGKEIKFLLHFVKESKQDESGMPNNRFLAERTGGTYSTLKVQPAELEDSGVYFCASSRGLSKNIQYFGAGTRLSVL.

The J gene is TRBJ1-2, the V gene TRBV24-1; TRBD1 matches at 8 bases. The CDR3 has 15 residues. Trimming took 0 bases from V and 7 from J; bases not matched to a gene: 6. The V gene's germline CDR1 is KGHDR and CDR2 SFDVKD. CDR3 in amino acids: CATSDLGRGPGGYTF. DNA of the CDR3: TGTGCCACCAGTGATTTGGGCAGGGGGCCAGGTGGCTACACCTTC.

The chain joins TRBV28 to TRBJ1-2, with 10 nucleotides matching TRBD1. The CDR3 covers 13 residues. V dropped 7 bases and J dropped 8; count of bases not matched to a gene: 7. CDR1 and CDR2 (germline): MDHEN, SYDVKM. This chain's CDR3 is CASTIDRGRGYTF. The CDR3 DNA is TGTGCCAGCACCATCGACAGGGGGCGAGGCTACACCTTC.

This clone was seen only a few times. The genes are TRBV5-4 and TRBJ1-1, with D possibly TRBD1 on 5 matching bases. This CDR3 region has 15 residues. CDR1 and CDR2 (germline): SGHNT, YYREEE (reference sequence). Trimming pared 5 bases from V and 7 bases from J, leaving 21 bases between. This CDR3 is CASSRRDYLSGEAFF. The CDR3 DNA reads TGTGCCAGCAGTCGCCGGGACTACCTGAGTGGTGAAGCTTTCTTT.

The rearrangement joins TRBV7-2 to TRBJ2-2, with a tentative D call TRBD2 (6 bases). CDR3 length: 18 residues. Between the trimmed V and J ends, which lost 5 bases and 4 bases, there was a span of 23 bases. The germline gives CDR1 SGHTA, CDR2 FQGNSA. CDR3 DNA: TGTGCCAGCAGCCAGGTGGGCAGGGTAGCGGTAGGCACCGGGGAGCTGTTTTTT. Its translation is CASSQVGRVAVGTGELFF.

The rearrangement uses TRBV5-4 and TRBJ1-2; possibly TRBD1 for D (5 bases). V dropped 4 bases and J dropped 3 bases, with 10 bases sitting between them. The CDR3 loop spans 13 amino acids. The germline CDR1 and CDR2 sequences are SGHNT and YYREEE (reference sequence). CDR3 DNA: TGTGCCAGCAGCCTCGACAGAGACTATGGCTACACCTTC. Protein: CASSLDRDYGYTF.

In this sample, this clone turned up once. The chain couples TRBV5-1 to TRBJ1-1; TRBD1 agrees at 8 bases. V was clipped by 4 bases and J by 6 bases; unmatched bases: 11. Germline assignment: CDR1 SGHRS and CDR2 YFSETQ. The CDR3 is made up of 15 amino acids. The CDR3 sequence is CASSLLSTGESEAFF. In DNA, the CDR3 is TGCGCCAGCAGCCTGCTATCGACAGGGGAATCTGAAGCTTTCTTT.

The chain recombines TRBV5-1 with TRBJ2-6, with 7 nucleotides matching TRBD1. This CDR3 contains 15 residues. Germline V gives CDR1 SGHRS, CDR2 YFSETQ. V lost 4 bases to trimming and J lost 1 base; unmatched junction nucleotides: 2. Written as DNA, the CDR3 is TGCGCCAGCAGCACGACAGGGTCTGGGGCCAACGTCCTGACTTTC. Amino acids: CASSTTGSGANVLTF.

V gene TRBV5-1 combines with J gene TRBJ1-2, with no clear D. This CDR3 region has 15 residues. The V gene lost 1 base and the J gene lost 3 bases, with 13 bases spanning the gap. The germline V gene has CDR1 SGHRS and CDR2 YFSETQ. The DNA of the CDR3 is TGCGCCAGCAGCTTGAGCGTCCCAAGTGACTATGGCTACACCTTC. Amino acid sequence: CASSLSVPSDYGYTF.

J is TRBJ2-2 and V is TRBV7-6; 10 bases are a match to TRBD1. The V gene's germline CDR1 is SGHVS and CDR2 FNYEAQ. V was clipped by 1 base and J by 4 bases; unmatched bases: 9. The CDR3 covers 18 residues. CDR3 residues: CASSLGGQGKRVTGELFF. CDR3 in DNA: TGTGCCAGCAGCTTAGGGGGACAGGGGAAAAGGGTCACCGGGGAGCTGTTTTTT. Supplemented by reference TRBV7-6 and TRBJ2-2, the full variable domain reads GAGVSQSPRYKVTKRGQDVALRCDPISGHVSLYWYRQALGQGPEFLTYFNYEAQQDKSGLPNDRFSAERPEGSISTLTIQRTEQRDSAMYRCASSLGGQGKRVTGELFFGEGSRLTVL.

The chain uses TRBV6-6 and TRBJ1-3; D is possibly TRBD1 (5 bases). The V end lost 4 bases, the J end lost 3 bases, and 13 bases lay between the germline ends. This CDR3 contains 15 residues. Germline CDR1 is MNHNY and CDR2 is SVGAGI (reference sequence). This CDR3 reads CASSSPGVFGNTIYF. The CDR3 coding sequence is TGTGCCAGCAGTTCCCCGGGGGTGTTTGGAAACACCATATATTTT.

The chain is built from TRBV4-3 and TRBJ1-1; 7 bases line up with TRBD1. V dropped 0 bases and J dropped 4; count of bases not matched to a gene: 8. The CDR3 length is 16 residues. From germline, CDR1 is LGHNA and CDR2 YSLEER. The CDR3 bases are TGCGCCAGCAGCCAAGATCGGGGCAGGGGGAGCACTGAAGCTTTCTTT. This sequence encodes CASSQDRGRGSTEAFF.

The chain employs TRBV5-1 and TRBJ2-3; D unclear. Germline V lookup: CDR1 SGHRS, CDR2 YFSETQ. The CDR3 length is 14 residues. V was cut by 0 bases and J by 6 bases, with 11 bases left in between. The CDR3 DNA reads as TGCGCCAGCAGCTTGGCGGTAGATGGTGATACGCAGTATTTT. It yields the protein CASSLAVDGDTQYF.

The chain joins TRBV4-3 to TRBJ1-2; 9 bases align to TRBD1. Germline CDR1 is LGHNA and CDR2 is YSLEER. The CDR3 covers 14 residues. Trimming removed 5 bases from V and 8 bases from J; junction bases left unmatched: 9. CDR3: CASSYGGTGSGYTF. The CDR3 bases are TGCGCCAGCAGCTATGGCGGGACAGGGTCCGGCTACACCTTC.